The 27 T cell receptor beta chains given below trace back to one sample, sequenced in a study of T cells in Graves' hyperthyroidism and ophthalmopathy. Amplified TCR beta CDR3 regions derived from RNA transcripts. An initial round of RT-PCR targeting the TCR CDR3 relied on the HTBI primer set. One entry per CDR3 protein, called by TCRdb with MiXCR from the multiplex PCR reads. Among 550,000 to 850,000 distinct CDR3 sequences, around 20% were seen once, and the ten largest hold 16%. The sequenced sample consisted of blood. Source of these receptors: a woman between 45 and 60 years old with Graves' hyperthyroidism that later progressed to Graves' ophthalmopathy.

J is TRBJ1-1 and V is TRBV29-1; D is uncertain. The CDR3 has 13 amino acids. Between the trimmed V and J ends, which lost 4 bases and 0 bases, there was a span of 9 bases. Germline V gives CDR1 SQVTM, CDR2 ANQGSEA. CDR3 coding DNA: TGCAGCGTTGCGACATCCTTGAACACTGAAGCTTTCTTT. Encoded protein: CSVATSLNTEAFF.

This clonotype was seen just once. The chain recombines TRBV20-1 with TRBJ1-5, with TRBD1 matching 7 bases. CDR1 DFQATT and CDR2 SNEGSKA come from the germline V gene (reference sequence). The CDR3 is made up of 13 amino acids. V lost 1 base and J lost 5; bases outside the gene matches: 2. The CDR3 region is CSARVQGYQPQHF. The CDR3 DNA reads TGCAGTGCTAGAGTACAGGGGTATCAGCCCCAGCATTTT.

This clonotype was found many times. The V call is TRBV10-3, the J call TRBJ2-1; D might be TRBD1 (5 bases). Germline V CDR1 and CDR2: ENHRY, SYGVKD. The CDR3 has 13 amino acids. Trimming pared 2 bases from V and 3 bases from J, leaving 5 bases between. The CDR3 region is CAISEDSYNEQFF. CDR3 sequence (DNA): TGTGCCATCAGTGAGGACAGCTACAATGAGCAGTTCTTC.

This clonotype was detected only once. The chain employs TRBV12-3 or TRBV12-4 and TRBJ1-3, with 7 bases lining up with TRBD1. V trimming: 2 bases; J trimming: 1 base; junction bases outside the gene matches: 5. The CDR3 loop spans 16 amino acids. In DNA form, the CDR3 reads TGTGCCAGCAGTTTAACAGGGGCCAGATCTGGAAACACCATATATTTT. It yields the protein CASSLTGARSGNTIYF.

The gene calls are TRBV12-3 or TRBV12-4 and TRBJ2-2, with a tentative D call TRBD1 (5 bases). V shed 8 bases and J shed 3 bases, with 13 bases lying between them. The CDR3 consists of 14 residues. DNA for the CDR3: TGTGCCAGCGGGGCCGGCTGGCACACCGGGGAGCTGTTTTTT. Translating it yields CASGAGWHTGELFF.

This clonotype was detected ten times or more. This chain uses TRBV6-2 or TRBV6-3 with TRBJ2-3, with a tentative D call TRBD2 (5 bases). The CDR3 is 15 amino acids. Germline V gene sequence: CDR1 MNHEY, CDR2 SVGEGT. V was cut by 0 bases and J by 3 bases, with 10 bases left in between. Written as DNA, the CDR3 is TGTGCCAGCAGTTACTCGGAGGTCTGGACAGATACGCAGTATTTT. Protein: CASSYSEVWTDTQYF.

In its sample, this clonotype was seen many times. The chain employs TRBV18 and TRBJ1-4; 7 nucleotides line up with TRBD1. V was clipped by 3 bases and J by 3 bases; unmatched bases: 7. Germline V lookup: CDR1 KGHSH, CDR2 LQKENI. The CDR3 totals 16 residues. Here the CDR3 reads CASSPVSGTANEKLFF. CDR3 DNA sequence: TGTGCCAGCTCACCCGTGAGTGGGACAGCTAATGAAAAACTGTTTTTT.

This clonotype was counted at least ten times. This chain joins TRBV2 and TRBJ1-5, with 8 bases identical to TRBD1. CDR1 and CDR2 from the germline V gene are SNHLY and FYNNEI. The CDR3 contains 14 residues. The junction had 6 bases not matched to a gene; V was cut back by 6 bases and J by 5 bases. The CDR3 protein is CASSEGTGYQPQHF. In nucleotides, the CDR3 is TGTGCCAGCAGCGAGGGGACAGGATATCAGCCCCAGCATTTT.

The table lists this clonotype with many counts. The rearrangement uses TRBV29-1 and TRBJ1-1; D not resolved. Germline CDR1 and CDR2: SQVTM and ANQGSEA. The CDR3 contains 11 residues. V was clipped by 4 bases and J by 4 bases, with 7 bases between them. DNA of the CDR3: TGCAGCGTTGTGAAAGGCACTGAAGCTTTCTTT. Translated: CSVVKGTEAFF.

The chain is built from TRBV9 and TRBJ1-1, with TRBD1 identical over 10 bases. There are 15 residues in the CDR3. V gave up 3 bases and J gave up 3 bases; unmatched junction bases: 5. Germline V CDR1 and CDR2: SGDLS, YYNGEE. The CDR3 nucleotides are TGTGCCAGCAGCGCATGGACAGGGGGGGACACTGAAGCTTTCTTT. Residues: CASSAWTGGDTEAFF.

The chain employs TRBV5-1 and TRBJ2-2; 14 positions match TRBD2. V gave up 0 bases and J gave up 1 base; unmatched junction bases: 2. Germline loops: CDR1 SGHRS, CDR2 YFSETQ. The CDR3 spans 18 residues. CDR3 region: CASSLGLAGGLNTGELFF. The CDR3 DNA reads as TGCGCCAGCAGCTTGGGACTAGCGGGGGGGCTGAACACCGGGGAGCTGTTTTTT. Based on the CDR3 plus reference TRBV5-1 and TRBJ2-2, the full variable domain is KAGVTQTPRYLIKTRGQQVTLSCSPISGHRSVSWYQQTPGQGLQFLFEYFSETQRNKGNFPGRFSGRQFSNSRSEMNVSTLELGDSALYLCASSLGLAGGLNTGELFFGEGSRLTVL.

Notes on this clonotype: Because the CDR3 is missing its conserved closing phenylalanine or tryptophan, this is likely a read error. This chain links TRBV11-2 with TRBJ2-1; the D gene could be TRBD1 or TRBD2 (5 bases each). The CDR3 is 16 amino acids. CDR1 and CDR2 (germline): SGHAT, FQNNGV. Trimming stripped 5 bases from V and 2 bases from J, with 16 bases between. As DNA, the CDR3 is TGTGCCAGCAGCCAACCGGGTGAGGGGACCTACAATGAGCAGTTCTCC. Encoded protein: CASSQPGEGTYNEQFS.

The J gene is TRBJ2-7, the V gene TRBV18, with 12 bases lining up with TRBD2. V lost 6 bases and J lost 3; bases outside the gene matches: 9. This CDR3 contains 16 residues. The germline CDR1 and CDR2 sequences are KGHSH and LQKENI. The chain's CDR3 is CASSSTSGGLDYEQYF. The CDR3 DNA follows: TGTGCCAGCTCGTCTACTAGCGGGGGGCTAGACTACGAGCAGTACTTC.

This clonotype was recorded a few times. The genes are TRBV6-5 and TRBJ1-5; no firm D call. Looked up from germline, CDR1 is MNHEY and CDR2 is SVGAGI. V was pared by 0 bases and J by 6 bases, with 6 bases between. The CDR3 is 13 residues long. The CDR3 region is CASSYSRGQPQHF. In DNA, the CDR3 is TGTGCCAGCAGTTACTCGAGAGGTCAGCCCCAGCATTTT.

This clonotype was seen ten or more times. This chain links TRBV30 with TRBJ2-1; D uncertain. The V end was cut by 3 bases, the J end by 5 bases, with 8 bases between. This CDR3 is 12 amino acids long. From germline, CDR1 is GTSNPN and CDR2 SVGIG (reference sequence). CDR3 region: CAWRYSDNEQFF. CDR3 coding DNA: TGTGCCTGGAGGTATTCGGACAATGAGCAGTTCTTC.

This clonotype was picked up many times. V is TRBV18 and J is TRBJ1-2; 7 positions agree with TRBD1. This CDR3 is 17 amino acids long. Per the germline V gene, CDR1 is KGHSH and CDR2 is LQKENI. V lost 8 bases, J lost 3 bases, and 18 bases stayed unmatched. The CDR3 region has the DNA TGTGCCAGCACGGGATACCAGGACAGGCGTGAGGACTATGGCTACACCTTC. Protein: CASTGYQDRREDYGYTF.

Ten or more counts support this clonotype. This rearrangement joins TRBV6-1 to TRBJ2-5; TRBD2 is a possible D gene (7 bases). This CDR3 is built from 14 residues. The V and J ends lost 5 bases and 5 bases respectively, with 15 bases between them. Per the germline V gene, CDR1 is MNHNS and CDR2 is SASEGT. The CDR3 DNA reads as TGTGCCAGCAGTTACATCGGGGGGCGGGAGACCCAGTACTTC. This codes for CASSYIGGRETQYF.

This clonotype was counted many times. This sequence joins TRBV2 and TRBJ2-3, with D possibly being TRBD1 (6 bases). Germline CDR1 reads SNHLY; CDR2 reads FYNNEI. This CDR3 is built from 15 residues. V lost 1 base and J 4 bases, leaving 12 bases between the germline ends. In nucleotides, the CDR3 is TGTGCCAGCAGTGAAGGGGCCAGGGGAGCAGATACGCAGTATTTT. This codes for CASSEGARGADTQYF.

About this clonotype itself: A read error may explain this, as a much larger clone is one base away. The chain carries TRBV2 and TRBJ2-1; D not certain. Germline CDR1 and CDR2: SNHLY and FYNNEI. V lost 2 bases to trimming and J lost 4 bases, with 15 bases between them. CDR3 size: 16 residues. The CDR3 reads CASSEYQIVGYNEQFF. The CDR3 DNA is TGTGCCAGCAGTGAATACCAAATCGTTGGGTACAATGAGCAGTTCTTC.

The rearrangement uses TRBV2 and TRBJ2-7; D unresolved. From germline, CDR1 is SNHLY and CDR2 FYNNEI. CDR3 length equals 14 residues. V lost 0 bases to trimming and J lost 5 bases, with 11 bases between them. CDR3 loop: CASSEALKGDEQYF. CDR3 sequence (DNA): TGTGCCAGCAGTGAAGCGCTTAAGGGCGACGAGCAGTACTTC.

The V call is TRBV10-3, the J call TRBJ2-7; no firm D call. V lost 0 bases and J 2 bases, leaving 11 bases between the germline ends. Germline V CDR1 and CDR2: ENHRY, SYGVKD. This CDR3 comprises 15 residues. The CDR3 spells CAISESKVRTYEQYF. Written as DNA, the CDR3 is TGTGCCATCAGTGAGTCGAAGGTCAGGACCTACGAGCAGTACTTC.

This chain joins TRBV3-1 and TRBJ2-1; D possibly corresponds to TRBD2 (6 bases). The CDR3 has 17 amino acids. CDR1 is LGHDT and CDR2 is YNNKEL in the germline V gene (reference sequence). Trimming removed 1 base from V and 0 bases from J, with 13 bases in between. The CDR3 reads CASSQVGGLGSYNEQFF. CDR3 coding DNA: TGTGCCAGCAGCCAAGTGGGGGGTTTAGGCTCCTACAATGAGCAGTTCTTC.

This clonotype was seen only a few times. The chain has TRBV24-1 and TRBJ2-1, with 12 bases identical to TRBD2. V lost 0 bases and J lost 7; bases outside the gene matches: 3. This CDR3 spans 16 amino acids. CDR1 and CDR2 (germline): KGHDR, SFDVKD. The CDR3 spells CATSDLSLAGGNEQFF. As DNA, the CDR3 is TGTGCCACCAGTGATTTGAGTCTAGCGGGAGGGAATGAGCAGTTCTTC.

The genes are TRBV6-2 or TRBV6-3 and TRBJ2-2; 7 bases map to TRBD1. Trimming cost V 6 bases and J 7 bases; bases outside gene matches: 8. CDR3 length equals 14 residues. Germline V gives CDR1 MNHEY, CDR2 SVGEGT. The CDR3 DNA reads TGTGCCAGCAGAAGGGGGCAATTCTTCGGGGAGCTGTTTTTT. Protein sequence: CASRRGQFFGELFF.

This clonotype was seen many times. The chain combines TRBV2 with TRBJ2-1; no reliable D call. V was pared by 6 bases and J by 6 bases, with 3 bases between. Germline CDR1 reads SNHLY; CDR2 reads FYNNEI. The length of the CDR3 is 10 residues. The CDR3 DNA reads TGTGCCAGCAGCGTCAATGAGCAGTTCTTC. This sequence encodes CASSVNEQFF.

This clonotype was observed a few times. The CDR3 protein is CASSYRDSGETQYF. The CDR3 DNA is TGTGCCAGCAGTTACCGGGACAGTGGGGAGACCCAGTACTTC. V is TRBV6-2 or TRBV6-3 and J is TRBJ2-5, with 7 bases matching TRBD1. The CDR3 runs 14 residues. CDR1 and CDR2 from the germline V gene are MNHEY and SVGEGT. After removal of 2 bases from V and 5 bases from J, the junction contained 5 bases not matched to a gene.

This clonotype was counted once. The rearrangement links TRBV7-9 to TRBJ1-4; D not resolved. V lost 5 bases, J lost 7 bases, and 17 bases lay in between. The germline V gene has CDR1 SEHNR and CDR2 FQNEAQ (reference sequence). This CDR3 comprises 15 residues. CDR3 in DNA: TGTGCCAGCAGCCCCGAGCGGTATTCGAGTGAAAAACTGTTTTTT. The encoded protein is CASSPERYSSEKLFF.